This record looks at one T cell receptor beta chain sequence and its context. The antigen is not known. Unmatched junction bases numbered 3, after V lost 0 bases and J lost 5 bases. CDR1 is MNHEY, CDR2 SMNVEV, per germline (reference sequence). This CDR3 is 15 amino acids long. The data originate from a study of CD8+ T cells in alopecia areata. Study in general: Patients in the study were on tofacitinib for 6 to 18 months, then off it for 6 months.

General study points: In scalp samples, resident alphabeta T cells of normal skin are also sequenced.

Sequencing used cDNA as its template, made by extracting RNA and reverse transcribing it. Some clones are missing from TCRdb's copy, which holds only in-frame ones; the method was immunoSEQ multiplex PCR. The sample yields about 97,000 clones, 41% seen once. Sequenced: CD4+ T cells sorted from blood. This receptor was obtained from a human donor with alopecia areata. This chain joins TRBV27 and TRBJ2-5, with 10 bases fitting TRBD2. The CDR3: CASSLSLGLAETQYF. The CDR3, as DNA: TGTGCCAGCAGTTTATCCCTGGGACTAGCGGAGACCCAGTACTTC.